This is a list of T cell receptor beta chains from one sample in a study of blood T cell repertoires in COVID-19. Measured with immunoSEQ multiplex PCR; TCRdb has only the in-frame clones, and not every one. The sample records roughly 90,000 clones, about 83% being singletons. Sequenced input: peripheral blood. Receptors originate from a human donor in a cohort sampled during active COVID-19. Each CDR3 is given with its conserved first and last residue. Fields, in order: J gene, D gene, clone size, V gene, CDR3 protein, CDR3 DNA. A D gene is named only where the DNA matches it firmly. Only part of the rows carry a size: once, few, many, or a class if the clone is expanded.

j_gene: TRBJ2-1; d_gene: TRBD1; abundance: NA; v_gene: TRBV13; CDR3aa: CASSLTTGINEQFF; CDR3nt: TGTGCCAGCAGCTTGACGACAGGGATCAATGAGCAGTTCTTC
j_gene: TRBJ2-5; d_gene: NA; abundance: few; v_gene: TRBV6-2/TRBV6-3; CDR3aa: CASSLPDIETQYF; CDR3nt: TGTGCCAGCAGCCTTCCAGACATAGAGACCCAGTACTTC
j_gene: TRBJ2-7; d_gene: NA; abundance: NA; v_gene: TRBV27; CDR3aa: CASSFRADGGAEQYF; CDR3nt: TGTGCCAGCAGTTTCAGGGCGGACGGAGGGGCCGAGCAGTACTTC
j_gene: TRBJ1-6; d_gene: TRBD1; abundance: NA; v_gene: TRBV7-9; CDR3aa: CASRGQGNNSPLHF; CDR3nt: TGTGCCAGCAGGGGACAGGGAAACAATTCACCCCTCCACTTT
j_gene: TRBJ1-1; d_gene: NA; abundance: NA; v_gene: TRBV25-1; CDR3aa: CASSDRPGETNFF; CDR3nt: TGTGCCAGCAGTGATCGACCAGGGGAAACTAACTTCTTT
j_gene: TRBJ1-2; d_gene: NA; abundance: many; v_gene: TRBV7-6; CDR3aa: CATATPNYGYTF; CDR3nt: TGTGCCACTGCGACACCAAACTATGGCTACACCTTC
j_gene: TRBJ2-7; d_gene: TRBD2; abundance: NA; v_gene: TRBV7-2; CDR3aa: CASSLRAGGSSYEQYF; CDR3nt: TGTGCCAGCAGCTTACGAGCGGGGGGCTCCTCCTACGAGCAGTACTTC
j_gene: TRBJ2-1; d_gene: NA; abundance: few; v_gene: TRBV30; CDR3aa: CAWSVSQSGQFF; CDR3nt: TGTGCCTGGAGTGTAAGCCAGAGCGGGCAGTTCTTC
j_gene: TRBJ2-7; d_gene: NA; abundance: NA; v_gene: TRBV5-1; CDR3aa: CASTPVAGEQYF; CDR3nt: TGCGCCAGCACCCCGGTCGCCGGGGAGCAGTACTTC
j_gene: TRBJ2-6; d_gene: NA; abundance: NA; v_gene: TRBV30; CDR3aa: CAWLLARYNSRANVLTF; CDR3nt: TGTGCCTGGCTATTGGCGCGTTATAACAGTCGGGCCAACGTCCTGACTTTC
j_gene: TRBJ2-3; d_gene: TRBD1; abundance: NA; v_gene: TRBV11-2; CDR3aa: CASSTGAASTDTQYF; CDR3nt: TGTGCCAGCAGCACAGGGGCGGCTAGCACAGATACGCAGTATTTT
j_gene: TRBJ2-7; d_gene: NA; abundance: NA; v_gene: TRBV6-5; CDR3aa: CASSYREGSYEQYF; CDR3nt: TGTGCCAGCAGTTACCGTGAGGGCTCCTACGAGCAGTACTTC
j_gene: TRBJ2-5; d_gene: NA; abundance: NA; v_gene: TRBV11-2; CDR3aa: CASSLGSQPLRETQYF; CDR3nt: TGTGCCAGCAGCTTAGGATCTCAGCCCCTCAGGGAGACCCAGTACTTC
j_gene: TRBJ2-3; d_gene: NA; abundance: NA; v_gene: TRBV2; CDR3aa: CASSILVVADTQYF; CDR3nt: TGTGCCAGCAGTATTCTAGTAGTGGCAGATACGCAGTATTTT
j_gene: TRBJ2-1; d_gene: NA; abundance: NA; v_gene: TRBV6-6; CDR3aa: CASTPTRGEQFF; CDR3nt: TGTGCCAGCACCCCAACTAGAGGTGAGCAGTTCTTC
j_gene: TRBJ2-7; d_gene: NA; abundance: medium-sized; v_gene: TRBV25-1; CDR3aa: CASSSYEQYF; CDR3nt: TGTGCCAGCAGTTCGTACGAGCAGTACTTC
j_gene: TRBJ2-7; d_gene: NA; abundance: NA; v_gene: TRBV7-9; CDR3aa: CASSSPQAYEQYF; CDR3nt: TGTGCCAGCAGCTCCCCGCAGGCCTACGAGCAGTACTTC
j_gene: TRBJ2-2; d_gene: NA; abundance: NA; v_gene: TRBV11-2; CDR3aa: CAINRRGGTGELFF; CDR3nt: TGTGCCATCAATAGGCGGGGCGGCACCGGGGAGCTGTTTTTT
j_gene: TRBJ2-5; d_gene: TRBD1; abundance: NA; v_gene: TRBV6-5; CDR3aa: CASSPGTGGETQYF; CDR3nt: TGTGCCAGCAGTCCCGGGACAGGGGGCGAGACCCAGTACTTC